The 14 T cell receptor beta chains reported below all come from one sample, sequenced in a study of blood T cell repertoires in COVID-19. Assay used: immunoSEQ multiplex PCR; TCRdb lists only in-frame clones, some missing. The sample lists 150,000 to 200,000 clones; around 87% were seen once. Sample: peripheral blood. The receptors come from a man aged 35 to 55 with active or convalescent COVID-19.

The CDR3 sequence is CASSLGVGGAQETQYF. The CDR3 coding sequence is TGTGCCAGCAGCTTAGGGGTGGGTGGGGCTCAAGAGACCCAGTACTTC. J is TRBJ2-5 and V is TRBV7-2; D might be TRBD1 (5 bases). CDR1 and CDR2 (germline): SGHTA, FQGNSA. This CDR3 has 16 amino acids. Trimming left V 1 base short and J 2 bases short, with 14 bases between.

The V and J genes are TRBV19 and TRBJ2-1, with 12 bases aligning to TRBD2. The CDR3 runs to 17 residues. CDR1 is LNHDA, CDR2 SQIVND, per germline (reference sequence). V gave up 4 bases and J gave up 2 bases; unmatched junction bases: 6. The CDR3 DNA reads TGTGCCAGTAGTAGGATAACTAGCGGGGGGACCTACAATGAGCAGTTCTTC. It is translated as CASSRITSGGTYNEQFF.

In DNA, the CDR3 is TGCGCCAGCAGCCAAGACAACCAAGAGACCCAGTACTTC. As protein: CASSQDNQETQYF. The chain couples TRBV5-1 to TRBJ2-5; D gene unclear. This CDR3 comprises 13 residues. Germline V gene sequence: CDR1 SGHRS, CDR2 YFSETQ. Between the trimmed V and J ends, which lost 4 bases and 0 bases, there was a span of 7 bases. Supplemented by reference TRBV5-1 and TRBJ2-5, the full variable domain reads KAGVTQTPRYLIKTRGQQVTLSCSPISGHRSVSWYQQTPGQGLQFLFEYFSETQRNKGNFPGRFSGRQFSNSRSEMNVSTLELGDSALYLCASSQDNQETQYFGPGTRLLVL.

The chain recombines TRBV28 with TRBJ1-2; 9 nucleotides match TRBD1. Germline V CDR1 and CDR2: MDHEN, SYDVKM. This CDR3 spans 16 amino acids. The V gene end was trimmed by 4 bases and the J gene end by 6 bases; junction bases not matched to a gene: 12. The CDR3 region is CASSSPSPGQGNGYTF. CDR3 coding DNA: TGTGCCAGCAGTTCACCCTCCCCAGGACAGGGGAATGGCTACACCTTC.

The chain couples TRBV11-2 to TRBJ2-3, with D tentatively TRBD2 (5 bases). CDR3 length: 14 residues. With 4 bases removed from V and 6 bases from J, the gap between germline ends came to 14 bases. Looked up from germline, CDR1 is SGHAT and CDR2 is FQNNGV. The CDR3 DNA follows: TGTGCCAGCAGCTCCCGTCAGGAGGCCGATACGCAGTATTTT. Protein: CASSSRQEADTQYF. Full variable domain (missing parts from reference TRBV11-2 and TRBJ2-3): EAGVAQSPRYKIIEKRQSVAFWCNPISGHATLYWYQQILGQGPKLLIQFQNNGVVDDSQLPKDRFSAERLKGVDSTLKIQPAKLEDSAVYLCASSSRQEADTQYFGPGTRLTVL.

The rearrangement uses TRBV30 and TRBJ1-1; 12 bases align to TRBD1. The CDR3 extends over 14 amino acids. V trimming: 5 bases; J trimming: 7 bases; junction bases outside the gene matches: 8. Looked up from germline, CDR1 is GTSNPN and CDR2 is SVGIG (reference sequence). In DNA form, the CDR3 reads TGTGCCTGGGAACCCGGGACAGGGGGCGTTGAAGCTTTCTTT. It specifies CAWEPGTGGVEAFF.

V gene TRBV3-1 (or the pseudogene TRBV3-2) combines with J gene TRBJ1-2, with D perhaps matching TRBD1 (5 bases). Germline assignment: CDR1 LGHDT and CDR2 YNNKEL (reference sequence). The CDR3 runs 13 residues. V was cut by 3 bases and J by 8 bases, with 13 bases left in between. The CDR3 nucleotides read TGTGCCAGCAGCCAGACAAGTCCAGGGGGCTACACCTTC. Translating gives CASSQTSPGGYTF.

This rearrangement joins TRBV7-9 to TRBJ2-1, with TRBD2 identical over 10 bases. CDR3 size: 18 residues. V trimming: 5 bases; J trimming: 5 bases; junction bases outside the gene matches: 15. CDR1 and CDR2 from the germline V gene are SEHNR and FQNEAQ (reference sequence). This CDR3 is CASSHGLAANFQNNEQFF. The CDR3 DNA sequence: TGTGCCAGCAGCCACGGACTAGCGGCCAACTTCCAAAACAATGAGCAGTTCTTC. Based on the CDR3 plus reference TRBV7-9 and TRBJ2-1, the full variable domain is DTGVSQNPRHKITKRGQNVTFRCDPISEHNRLYWYRQTLGQGPEFLTYFQNEAQLEKSRLLSDRFSAERPKGSFSTLEIQRTEQGDSAMYLCASSHGLAANFQNNEQFFGPGTRLTVL.

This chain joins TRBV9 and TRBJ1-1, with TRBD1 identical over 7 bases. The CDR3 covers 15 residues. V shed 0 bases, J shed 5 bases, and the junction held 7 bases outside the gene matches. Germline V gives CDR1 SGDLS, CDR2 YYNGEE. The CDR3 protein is CASSVGLGRGTEAFF. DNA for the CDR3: TGTGCCAGCAGCGTAGGGTTGGGCAGGGGGACTGAAGCTTTCTTT.

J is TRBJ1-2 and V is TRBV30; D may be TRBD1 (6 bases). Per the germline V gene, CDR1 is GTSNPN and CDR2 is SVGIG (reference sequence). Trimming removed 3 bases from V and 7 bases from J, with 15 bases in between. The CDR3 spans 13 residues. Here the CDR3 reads CAWSPQGRSGYTF. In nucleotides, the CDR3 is TGTGCCTGGAGCCCACAGGGCAGGAGTGGCTACACCTTC.

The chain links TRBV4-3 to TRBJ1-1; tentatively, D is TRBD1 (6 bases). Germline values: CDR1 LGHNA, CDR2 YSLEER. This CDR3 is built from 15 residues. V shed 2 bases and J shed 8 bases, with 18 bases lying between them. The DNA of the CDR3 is TGCGCCAGCAGCCAACGACCGGGACACTCGGGGGAAGCTTTCTTT. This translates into CASSQRPGHSGEAFF.

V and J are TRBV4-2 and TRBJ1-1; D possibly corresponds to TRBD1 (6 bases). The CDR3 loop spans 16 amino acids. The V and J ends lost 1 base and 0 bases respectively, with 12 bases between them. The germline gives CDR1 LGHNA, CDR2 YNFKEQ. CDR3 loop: CASSQALRDMNTEAFF. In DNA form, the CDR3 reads TGTGCCAGCAGCCAAGCCCTCAGGGACATGAACACTGAAGCTTTCTTT.

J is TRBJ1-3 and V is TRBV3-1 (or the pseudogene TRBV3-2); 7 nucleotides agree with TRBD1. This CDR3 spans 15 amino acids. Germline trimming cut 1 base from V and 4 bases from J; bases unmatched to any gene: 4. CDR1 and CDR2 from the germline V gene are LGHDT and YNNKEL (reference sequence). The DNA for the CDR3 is TGTGCCAGCAGCCAAGGACAGGGTACAGGAAACACCATATATTTT. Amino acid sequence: CASSQGQGTGNTIYF.

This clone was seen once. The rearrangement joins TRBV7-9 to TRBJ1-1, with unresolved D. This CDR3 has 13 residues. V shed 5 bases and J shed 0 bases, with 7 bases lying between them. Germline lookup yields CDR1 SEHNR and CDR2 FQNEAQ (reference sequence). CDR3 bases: TGTGCCAGCAGCCAAGAGATGAACACTGAAGCTTTCTTT. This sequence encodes CASSQEMNTEAFF.